What follows are 20 T cell receptor beta chains derived from one specimen sequenced in a study of T-cell reconstitution after alpha-beta-depleted transplantation in children. TCRbeta library construction was performed incorporating unique molecular identifiers. MiXCR, run by TCRdb on the PCR reads, gives a single entry per CDR3 protein. The data show 90,000 to 100,000 distinct CDR3 sequences, less than 25% seen once. Source: PBMCs, taken before TCRalphabeta/CD19-depleted stem cell transplant. These receptors came from a boy between 2 and 10 years old with acute lymphoblastic leukemia, due to receive a stem cell transplant.

In regard to this clonotype: One end of the junction varies from germline; a read error may be responsible. This chain joins TRBV9 and TRBJ2-3; TRBD2 might be the D (5 bases). The CDR3 length is 15 residues. The germline CDR1 and CDR2 sequences are SGDLS and YYNGEE. Here the CDR3 reads CANSVVWETADTQYF. Written as DNA, the CDR3 is TGTGCCAACAGCGTAGTCTGGGAGACTGCAGATACGCAGTATTTT.

This clonotype has only a few counts. Compared with germline, one end of the junction differs, possibly owing to a read error. The chain employs TRBV6-6 and TRBJ1-1, with TRBD1 matching over 12 bases. CDR3 length equals 12 residues. The germline CDR1 and CDR2 sequences are MNHNY and SVGAGI (reference sequence). Written as DNA, the CDR3 is TGTGCCAGCAGTTACCCGGGACAGGGGGCTGTCTTT. Translating gives CASSYPGQGAVF.

The chain uses TRBV29-1 and TRBJ2-1, with TRBD2 identical over 9 bases. CDR1 SQVTM and CDR2 ANQGSEA come from the germline V gene. With 3 bases clipped from V and 9 bases from J, the junction kept 12 bases outside the gene matches. The CDR3 runs to 15 residues. CDR3 region: CSVDKTSGGKGEQFF. CDR3 bases: TGCAGCGTTGACAAGACTAGCGGAGGAAAGGGTGAGCAGTTCTTC.

This clonotype was seen a few times. CDR3 sequence: CASSPGQRYEQYF. CDR3 nucleotides: TGTGCCAGCAGCCCGGGGCAGCGCTACGAGCAGTACTTC. The J gene is TRBJ2-7, the V gene TRBV11-2; D tentatively reads TRBD1 or TRBD2 (5 bases each). The CDR3 is 13 residues long. Trimming shortened V by 5 bases and J by 3 bases, and 11 bases separated the two germline ends. CDR1 SGHAT and CDR2 FQNNGV come from the germline V gene. Looking up the rest from reference TRBV11-2 and TRBJ2-7 gives the full variable domain: EAGVAQSPRYKIIEKRQSVAFWCNPISGHATLYWYQQILGQGPKLLIQFQNNGVVDDSQLPKDRFSAERLKGVDSTLKIQPAKLEDSAVYLCASSPGQRYEQYFGPGTRLTVT.

In this sample, this clonotype turned up a few times. The chain carries TRBV28 and TRBJ2-3; TRBD2 matches 10 bases. Looked up from germline, CDR1 is MDHEN and CDR2 is SYDVKM. Trimming took 2 bases from V and 2 from J; bases not matched to a gene: 13. The CDR3 spans 19 residues. Written as DNA, the CDR3 is TGTGCCAGCAGTTTAGGACTAGCGGAGGGGCGAATCTCCACAGATACGCAGTATTTT. It is translated as CASSLGLAEGRISTDTQYF.

This clonotype was detected only a few times. The chain is built from TRBV7-3 and TRBJ2-5; D unclear. Germline V gene sequence: CDR1 SGHTA, CDR2 FQGTGA. Trimming stripped 5 bases from V and 2 bases from J, with 9 bases between. The CDR3 spans 13 residues. The CDR3 loop is CASSGSLQETQYF. The CDR3 coding sequence is TGTGCCAGCAGCGGTAGTCTTCAAGAGACCCAGTACTTC.

In this sample, this clonotype is medium-sized (0.01 to 0.1%). V is TRBV9 and J is TRBJ2-3; TRBD2 matches at 10 bases. The CDR3 has 15 amino acids. The germline CDR1 and CDR2 sequences are SGDLS and YYNGEE. Trimming at V came to 3 bases and at J to 4 bases, leaving 5 bases not matched to a gene. In DNA, the CDR3 is TGTGCCAGCAGCGCTAGCGGGAGAGGGGCAGATACGCAGTATTTT. This translates into CASSASGRGADTQYF. Full variable domain (remainder filled in from reference TRBV9 and TRBJ2-3): DSGVTQTPKHLITATGQRVTLRCSPRSGDLSVYWYQQSLDQGLQFLIQYYNGEERAKGNILERFSAQQFPDLHSELNLSSLELGDSALYFCASSASGRGADTQYFGPGTRLTVL.

The chain links TRBV29-1 to TRBJ2-6; D not resolved. The V and J ends lost 2 bases and 1 base respectively, with 0 bases between them. The CDR3 covers 12 residues. Germline CDR1 is SQVTM and CDR2 is ANQGSEA. The CDR3: CSVESGANVLTF. CDR3 nucleotide sequence: TGCAGCGTTGAATCTGGGGCCAACGTCCTGACTTTC.

Turning to this clonotype: A much larger clonotype is one base distant, so this may be a read error. The V call is TRBV15, the J call TRBJ2-7; the match to TRBD1 covers 7 bases. CDR3 length equals 15 residues. Germline V gene sequence: CDR1 LNHNV, CDR2 YYDKDF (reference sequence). The CDR3 region is CATSGDLHRGNEQYF. CDR3 bases: TGTGCCACCAGCGGAGATCTCCACAGGGGTAACGAGCAGTACTTC.

This clonotype was detected many times. The V and J genes are TRBV3-1 and TRBJ1-5; possible D gene TRBD1, 5 bases. V gave up 3 bases and J gave up 5 bases, with 11 bases separating them. Germline CDR1 LGHDT, CDR2 YNNKEL (reference sequence). This CDR3 spans 14 amino acids. CDR3 DNA sequence: TGTGCCAGCAGCCAGGACCGGGGCTATCAGCCCCAGCATTTT. It is translated as CASSQDRGYQPQHF.

This clonotype was counted a few times. V gene TRBV20-1 combines with J gene TRBJ2-7; D remains ambiguous. V was clipped by 3 bases and J by 6 bases, with 12 bases between them. This CDR3 contains 12 residues. Germline CDR1 and CDR2: DFQATT and SNEGSKA (reference sequence). As DNA, the CDR3 is TGCAGTGCTAGCGGACCGGCGTTCGAGCAGTACTTC. Its translation: CSASGPAFEQYF.

The chain employs TRBV28 and TRBJ2-3; 9 bases are shared with TRBD1. V lost 7 bases and J lost 0; bases outside the gene matches: 14. CDR3 length equals 18 residues. The germline CDR1 and CDR2 sequences are MDHEN and SYDVKM. The CDR3 DNA reads as TGTGCCAGCACTCCGCCGGGACAGGGCGCCTCTAGCACAGATACGCAGTATTTT. It is translated as CASTPPGQGASSTDTQYF. Complete variable domain (other parts from reference TRBV28 and TRBJ2-3): DVKVTQSSRYLVKRTGEKVFLECVQDMDHENMFWYRQDPGLGLRLIYFSYDVKMKEKGDIPEGYSVSREKKERFSLILESASTNQTSMYLCASTPPGQGASSTDTQYFGPGTRLTVL.

The chain has TRBV7-8 and TRBJ2-1; D is unclear. CDR3 length: 12 amino acids. Germline V lookup: CDR1 SGHVS, CDR2 FQNEAQ. V was cut by 4 bases and J by 6 bases, with 7 bases left in between. CDR3 protein: CASSSRLNEQFF. The CDR3 DNA is TGTGCCAGCAGCTCTCGACTCAATGAGCAGTTCTTC.

The chain links TRBV15 to TRBJ2-5, with a weak D call TRBD2 (6 bases). Trimming removed 6 bases from V and 2 bases from J, with 13 bases in between. The CDR3 totals 14 residues. Germline V CDR1 and CDR2: LNHNV, YYDKDF (reference sequence). As DNA, the CDR3 is TGTGCCACCAGGGCCGAAGCGGGTCAAGAGACCCAGTACTTC. Amino acids: CATRAEAGQETQYF.

V usage is TRBV6-2 or TRBV6-3 and J usage is TRBJ2-2, with D uncertain. Germline V gene sequence: CDR1 MNHEY, CDR2 SVGEGT. The V end lost 11 bases, the J end lost 6 bases, and 13 bases lay between the germline ends. CDR3 length: 12 residues. The CDR3 spells CASTRSSGELFF. The CDR3 DNA reads as TGTGCCTCCACACGGAGCTCCGGGGAGCTGTTTTTT.

This clonotype occurred a few times. The chain carries TRBV12-3 or TRBV12-4 and TRBJ1-1, with D perhaps matching TRBD1 (5 bases). This CDR3 region has 16 residues. V lost 6 bases and J lost 0, with 17 bases in between. CDR3 region: CASSSTQVYLNTEAFF. The DNA for the CDR3 is TGTGCCAGCAGCTCAACACAGGTCTATCTGAACACTGAAGCTTTCTTT.

The chain uses TRBV29-1 and TRBJ2-1; TRBD2 aligns across 7 bases. Trimming at V came to 7 bases and at J to 3 bases, leaving 6 bases not matched to a gene. Germline lookup yields CDR1 SQVTM and CDR2 ANQGSEA. The CDR3 contains 13 residues. The CDR3 sequence: CSAGGDYYNEQFF. CDR3 bases: TGCAGCGCTGGGGGGGACTACTACAATGAGCAGTTCTTC.

This clonotype was observed a few times. This rearrangement joins TRBV7-2 to TRBJ2-7; D might be TRBD2 (5 bases). Germline assignment: CDR1 SGHTA and CDR2 FQGNSA. V was cut by 1 base and J by 2 bases, with 9 bases left in between. The CDR3 spans 14 residues. This chain's CDR3 is CASSLGLAPYEQYF. CDR3 nucleotides: TGTGCCAGCAGCTTAGGGCTAGCCCCCTACGAGCAGTACTTC.

This clonotype showed up many times. The genes are TRBV20-1 and TRBJ2-1, with 10 bases aligning to TRBD2. V dropped 0 bases and J dropped 2; count of bases not matched to a gene: 4. CDR3 length: 16 residues. Germline assignment: CDR1 DFQATT and CDR2 SNEGSKA (reference sequence). Written as DNA, the CDR3 is TGCAGTGCTAGAGACCGGACTAGCGGCGCCTACAATGAGCAGTTCTTC. It codes for CSARDRTSGAYNEQFF.

The chain is built from TRBV3-1 and TRBJ2-1, with 9 bases aligning to TRBD1. This CDR3 has 15 amino acids. Germline lookup yields CDR1 LGHDT and CDR2 YNNKEL (reference sequence). The J segment lost 4 bases and the V segment lost 0 bases, leaving 1 base of the junction unmatched. Written as DNA, the CDR3 is TGTGCCAGCAGCCAAGAAGGGACAGGGTACAATGAGCAGTTCTTC. Its translation: CASSQEGTGYNEQFF.